Below are 3 T cell receptor beta chains sequenced from a single sample in a study of blood T cells in healthy people across ages. Sample-barcoded 5' priming and a J-beta primer mix drove a second PCR of about 6 to 12 cycles. MiXCR, run by TCRdb on the 5' RACE reads, gives a single entry per CDR3 protein. The sample lists around 990,000 distinct CDR3 sequences; about 25% were seen once. The sample also formed part of further work on T cells of mothers and their children.

Sequencing was done on a sample of blood. The receptors come from a girl under 10 years old in good health.

The chain combines TRBV18 with TRBJ2-4; no clear D gene. The germline gives CDR1 KGHSH, CDR2 LQKENI. Trimming took off 1 base at V and 7 bases at J, with 8 bases between the two ends. The CDR3 covers 13 residues. As DNA, the CDR3 is TGTGCCAGCTCACCACAGGGTCGGAACATTCAGTACTTC. Translating it yields CASSPQGRNIQYF.

This clonotype came up a few times. The chain has TRBV7-2 and TRBJ2-7, with 9 bases lining up with TRBD2. The CDR3 is made up of 15 amino acids. The V and J ends lost 0 bases and 4 bases, in that order; junction bases with no gene match: 4. The germline gives CDR1 SGHTA, CDR2 FQGNSA. The CDR3 DNA reads TGTGCCAGCAGCTTAGCCGGGACTAGCATTTACGAGCAGTACTTC. Its translation: CASSLAGTSIYEQYF.

This clonotype was observed a few times. J is TRBJ2-3 and V is TRBV4-1, with 7 bases matching TRBD2. CDR3 size: 17 residues. V shed 0 bases and J 6 bases; nucleotides not matched to a gene: 12. Germline CDR1 and CDR2: MGHRA and YSYEKL. CDR3 bases: TGCGCCAGCAGCCAAGAAACCAGACTAGCCGGAGGTGATACGCAGTATTTT. Translating it yields CASSQETRLAGGDTQYF.